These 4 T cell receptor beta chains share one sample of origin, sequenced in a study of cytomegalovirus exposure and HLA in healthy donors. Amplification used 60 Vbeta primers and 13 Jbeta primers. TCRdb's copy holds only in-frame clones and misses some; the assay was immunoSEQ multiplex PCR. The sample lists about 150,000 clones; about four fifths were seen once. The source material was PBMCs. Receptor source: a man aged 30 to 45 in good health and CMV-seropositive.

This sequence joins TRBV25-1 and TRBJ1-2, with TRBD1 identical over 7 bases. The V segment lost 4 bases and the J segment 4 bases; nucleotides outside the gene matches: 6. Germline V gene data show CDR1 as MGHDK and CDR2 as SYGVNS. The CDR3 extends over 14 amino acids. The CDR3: CASSAHTGAYGYTF. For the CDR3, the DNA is TGTGCCAGCAGTGCCCATACAGGGGCCTATGGCTACACCTTC.

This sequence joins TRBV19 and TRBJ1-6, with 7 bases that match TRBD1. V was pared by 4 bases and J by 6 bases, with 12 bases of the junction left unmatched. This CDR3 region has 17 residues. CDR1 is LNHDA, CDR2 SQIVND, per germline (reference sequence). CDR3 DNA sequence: TGTGCCAGTAGTAGCCCGGACCACGGGACAGCTAATTCACCCCTCCACTTT. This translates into CASSSPDHGTANSPLHF.

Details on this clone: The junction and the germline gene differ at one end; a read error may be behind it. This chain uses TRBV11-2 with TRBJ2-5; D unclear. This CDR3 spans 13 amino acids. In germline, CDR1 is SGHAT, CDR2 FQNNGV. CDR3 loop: CASSLELQETQYF. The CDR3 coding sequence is TGTGCCAGCAGCCTAGAACTACAAGAGACCCAGTACTTC.

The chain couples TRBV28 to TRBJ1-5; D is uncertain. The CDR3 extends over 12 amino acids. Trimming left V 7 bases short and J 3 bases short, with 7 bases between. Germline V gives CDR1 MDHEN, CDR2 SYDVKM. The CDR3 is CASTVVNQPQHF. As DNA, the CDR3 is TGTGCCAGCACGGTAGTCAATCAGCCCCAGCATTTT.